This T cell receptor (beta chain) was observed in a study of identifying expanded T cells in peripheral blood. Findings of the study overall: Roughly 1.2 clones differed between technical replicates, versus 16.4 and 19 over time.

Some clones are missing from TCRdb's copy, which holds only in-frame ones; the method was immunoSEQ multiplex PCR. The table includes roughly 96,000 clones, approximately 91% detected once. This clone was counted a single time. Its antigen is unknown. With 5 bases clipped from V and 9 bases from J, the junction kept 14 bases outside the gene matches. This CDR3 spans 18 amino acids. Per the germline V gene, CDR1 is MNHEY and CDR2 is SMNVEV (reference sequence). Healthy donors had no documented immune events, such as infections, while sampled. This sequence originates from a person aged 18 to 70 in good health. V is TRBV27 and J is TRBJ2-1, with TRBD2 identical over 15 bases. The source material was blood. DNA of the CDR3: TGTGCCAGCAGTCCAAAAACTCGGACTAGCGGGAGGGCCAGTGAGCAGTTCTTC. Translated: CASSPKTRTSGRASEQFF.